This paragraph reports one TCR beta chain. This clone appeared a single time. The target of this receptor is not known. No clone much larger than this one lies a single base away; base qualities are absent. The data were taken from a study of long-term antiretroviral therapy in people with HIV (dated by TCRdb to 2022 to 2024). For context, the study as a whole: The earliest samples were collected about a decade before the 2015 WHO recommendation for immediate ART, when ART was typically delayed until CD4 counts fell. No cross-contamination during QIAcube processing was seen in test extractions of a monoclonal T-cell line run alongside a few dozen polyclonal samples. Among the 25 to 30 participants with HIV, around 10 were female. The cohort contributed about 200 cryopreserved PBMC samples from a few dozen adults with confirmed HIV infection, collected serially over a mean of 6 years (range 1-12). This retrospective serial study examined whether starting ART and sustained HIV suppression were associated with changes in the composition and diversity of the TRB repertoire in peripheral blood. What the research found in general, with its limitations: ART initiation was associated with a significant increase in TRB diversity, but diversity stayed significantly below transplant donor controls even after long-term ART. Compared with controls, HIV repertoires had narrower CDR3 length ranges, and the network structure pointed to an antigen-experienced repertoire that shifted only slightly toward naive after ART. Owing to limited PBMC availability, only the TCR beta chain was sequenced, without alpha chain pairing. The samples span the years 2004 to 2017, and the ART regimens used at that time may not be as effective as current regimens. Expanded TRB clones identified before ART initiation dominated the repertoire across all time points, though the dominance fluctuated and decreased in many PLHIV after ART. Inferences about post-ART repertoire changes are limited because no data were available on ART adherence, viral resistance or therapy changes. Because cell numbers in pre-ART samples were limited, unsorted PBMC were profiled instead of sorted CD4+ and CD8+ T cells.

CDR1 and CDR2 are read off the germline V gene as SGDLS and YYNGEE. Unmatched junction bases come to 2, with V trimmed by 3 bases and J by 9 bases. From the cysteine through the phenylalanine, the CDR3 covers 12 amino acids. Only the CDR3 region is kept as DNA, spanning 36 bases read in frame from base 1. Inclusion was restricted to participants for whom at least one PBMC sample before ART initiation and at least two post-ART samples were available. Every participant with HIV received treatment in the United States of America. Cryopreserved samples of roughly 0.85-11 million PBMC were thawed and washed before DNA extraction. At the time of the earliest PBMC sample, participants with HIV were aged between about 23 and 54 years. PBMC samples from each participant spanned 1-4 timepoints before ART initiation and 2-8 timepoints after ART initiation, with a median of 7 samples. Serial HIV viral load, CD4+ T-cell count, ART history and demographic data were obtained for every participant. A Qiagen kit on a QIAcube was used to extract genomic DNA from unsorted PBMC, with samples processed in batches of 12.

The immunoSEQ hsTCRB v3.0 assay was used at survey level resolution to sequence the TRB variable region. A depth of 40,000-50,000 T-cell genomes per sample was targeted for TRB sequencing. TRB libraries were pooled and sequenced on an Illumina MiSeq using a v3 150-cycle kit. The published analysis was carried out like this. Repertoire analysis ran in R within a reproducible Nextflow workflow covering QC, data transformation and analysis. LymphoSeq2, an R package for exploring AIRR-Seq data, was used to implement the custom analyses. After excluding several samples that yielded fewer than 5000 total TRB sequences, 188 HIV repertoires remained for analysis. Among the roughly 200 retained HIV repertoires, some 60 were collected before ART initiation and approximately 130 after ART initiation. Repertoires were downsampled to 5000 TRB nucleotide sequences, and summary statistics were averaged over 100 downsampling iterations. TRB sequences were retained for analysis only if CDR3 regions of at least seven amino acids were present. Two measures captured diversity: a Shannon entropy-derived clonality score and the Gini coefficient. In the repertoire networks, any two of the top 5000 CDR3 amino acid sequences were linked whenever the two sequences differed by an edit distance of one. Antigen specificity groups and MHC restriction were predicted for TRB CDR3 amino acid sequences with GLIPH2. CDR3 amino acid sequences were matched against VDJdb and McPAS-TCR to flag known CMV, EBV, HIV or tissue antigen associations. Pre-ART, post-ART and control groups were compared with Wilcoxon signed-rank tests and Holm-Bonferroni correction. The table comes from immuneACCESS by way of TCRdb, which keeps in-frame sequences with V and J called. Part of the clones is missing from these tables; in studies checked, under half for an unresolved V gene and the rest for unknown reasons. The V and J calls and clone size were taken over from that table, and D and trimming were inferred from the DNA. Present in this sample are about 32,000 clones, approximately 85% of which were seen just once. The ten largest clonotypes hold 3.5% to 5.5% of the sample.

The rearranged segments are TRBV9 and TRBJ2-4, and 8 junctional nucleotides match TRBD1. The material was unsorted PBMCs, obtained roughly 3.3 years after starting antiretroviral therapy. This receptor was obtained from a man between 18 and 29 years old with HIV. The CDR3 region: CASSATGGIQYF. The nucleotide sequence reads TGTGCCAGCAGCGCCACAGGGGGCATTCAGTACTTC.